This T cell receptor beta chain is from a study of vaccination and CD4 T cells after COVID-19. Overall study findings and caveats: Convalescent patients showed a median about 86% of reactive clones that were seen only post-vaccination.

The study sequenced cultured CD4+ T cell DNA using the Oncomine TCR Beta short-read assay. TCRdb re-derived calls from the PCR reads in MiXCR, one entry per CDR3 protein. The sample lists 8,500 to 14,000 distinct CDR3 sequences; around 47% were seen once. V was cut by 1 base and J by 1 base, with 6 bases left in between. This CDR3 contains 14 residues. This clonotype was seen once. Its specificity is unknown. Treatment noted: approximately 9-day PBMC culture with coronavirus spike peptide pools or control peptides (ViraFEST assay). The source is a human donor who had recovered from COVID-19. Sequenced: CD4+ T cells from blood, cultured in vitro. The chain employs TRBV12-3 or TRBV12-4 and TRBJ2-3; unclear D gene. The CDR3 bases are TGTGCCAGCAGTTTAGAGTTAGGCACAGATACGCAGTATTTT. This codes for CASSLELGTDTQYF.